Presented here are 23 T cell receptor beta chains from one specimen sequenced in a study of cytomegalovirus exposure and HLA in healthy donors. 60 Vbeta and 13 Jbeta primers were used in PCR. Sequencing used immunoSEQ multiplex PCR; TCRdb keeps in-frame clones, though not all of them. The table has over 250,000 clones, roughly 90% seen once. The specimen sequenced was PBMCs. The receptors come from a man aged 35-49 years in good health and CMV-seropositive.

This chain links TRBV15 with TRBJ2-1, with 13 bases fitting TRBD2. The germline CDR1 and CDR2 sequences are LNHNV and YYDKDF (reference sequence). This CDR3 is 17 amino acids long. With V trimmed by 5 bases and J by 0 bases, 4 bases remained unmatched. As DNA, the CDR3 is TGTGCCACCAGCTCCCGACTAGCGGGAGGCTCCTACAATGAGCAGTTCTTC. It specifies CATSSRLAGGSYNEQFF.

The chain links TRBV4-3 to TRBJ2-2, with 9 nucleotides matching TRBD2. The CDR3 extends over 18 amino acids. V shed 1 base, J shed 6 bases, and the junction held 12 bases outside the gene matches. Germline CDR1 reads LGHNA; CDR2 reads YSLEER. This CDR3 reads CASSQVVAGVDVAGELFF. The CDR3 DNA reads TGCGCCAGCAGCCAAGTAGTAGCGGGAGTTGACGTCGCCGGGGAGCTGTTTTTT.

The CDR3 loop is CSVEGLTSGKQRELFF. For the CDR3, the DNA is TGCAGCGTTGAAGGCCTCACTAGCGGGAAGCAACGGGAGCTGTTTTTT. This chain links TRBV29-1 with TRBJ2-2, with 10 bases that match TRBD2. J was trimmed by 9 bases and V by 1 base; bases with no gene match: 11. CDR3 length: 16 residues. Germline loops: CDR1 SQVTM, CDR2 ANQGSEA.

This clone has only one observation. The chain combines TRBV6-5 with TRBJ1-1, with D maybe TRBD1 (5 bases). This CDR3 has 12 residues. V shed 5 bases and J shed 11 bases, with 15 bases lying between them. CDR1 is MNHEY, CDR2 SVGAGI, per germline. This CDR3 reads CASSPTGGRAFF. The DNA of the CDR3 is TGTGCCAGCAGTCCCACGGGGGGGAGGGCTTTCTTT.

The chain has TRBV30 and TRBJ2-2, with a possible D match to TRBD1 (5 bases). The CDR3 loop spans 14 amino acids. Trimming left V 2 bases short and J 1 base short, with 8 bases between. The germline CDR1 and CDR2 sequences are GTSNPN and SVGIG (reference sequence). As DNA, the CDR3 is TGTGCCTGGAGTAGGGGCGGGAACACCGGGGAGCTGTTTTTT. It specifies CAWSRGGNTGELFF. Supplemented by reference TRBV30 and TRBJ2-2, the full variable domain reads SQTIHQWPATLVQPVGSPLSLECTVEGTSNPNLYWYRQAAGRGLQLLFYSVGIGQISSEVPQNLSASRPQDRQFILSSKKLLLSDSGFYLCAWSRGGNTGELFFGEGSRLTVL.

The chain has TRBV5-5 and TRBJ2-7; a possible D gene is TRBD1 (5 bases). Trimming shortened V by 0 bases and J by 0 bases, and 7 bases separated the two germline ends. The germline V gene encodes CDR1 SGHKS and CDR2 YYEKEE (reference sequence). The CDR3 totals 14 residues. The CDR3 reads CASSLVGLSYEQYF. DNA for the CDR3: TGTGCCAGCAGCTTGGTGGGGCTCTCCTACGAGCAGTACTTC.

The chain recombines TRBV6-5 with TRBJ1-1; D possibly corresponds to TRBD1 (5 bases). This CDR3 comprises 13 residues. With 6 bases removed from V and 1 base from J, the gap between germline ends came to 9 bases. Germline CDR1 is MNHEY and CDR2 is SVGAGI. For the CDR3, the DNA is TGTGCCAGCAGCTTGACAGAGAACACTGAAGCTTTCTTT. Amino acid sequence: CASSLTENTEAFF.

This sequence joins TRBV27 and TRBJ2-7, with 10 bases matching TRBD1. Germline V gives CDR1 MNHEY, CDR2 SMNVEV (reference sequence). The CDR3 length is 13 residues. The junction had 5 bases not matched to a gene; V was cut back by 7 bases and J by 5 bases. The CDR3 here is CASNPTGGHEQYF. As DNA, the CDR3 is TGTGCCAGCAACCCGACAGGGGGCCACGAGCAGTACTTC.

The chain has TRBV7-9 and TRBJ2-7; tentative D call: TRBD1 (5 bases). There are 15 residues in the CDR3. Per the germline V gene, CDR1 is SEHNR and CDR2 is FQNEAQ (reference sequence). Trimming removed 4 bases at V and 2 bases at J, with 15 bases between. CDR3: CASSSDTANTYEQYF. The CDR3 DNA reads as TGTGCCAGCAGCTCGGACACAGCTAACACCTACGAGCAGTACTTC.

J is TRBJ2-1 and V is TRBV21-1; the table's D call, TRBD2, was not checked against the DNA. TRBV21-1 is noted as a pseudogene. The CDR3 has 17 amino acids. The chain's CDR3 is CASSDRLAEGHYNEQFF. For the CDR3, the DNA is TGTGCCAGCAGCGATCGACTAGCGGAGGGGCACTACAATGAGCAGTTCTTC.

V gene TRBV19 combines with J gene TRBJ1-5, with 9 nucleotides matching TRBD1. The V gene end was trimmed by 6 bases and the J gene end by 2 bases; junction bases not matched to a gene: 5. This CDR3 has 15 residues. The germline V gene encodes CDR1 LNHDA and CDR2 SQIVND (reference sequence). The CDR3 DNA is TGTGCCAGTAGGGACAGGGGAGGAGGCAATCAGCCCCAGCATTTT. This translates into CASRDRGGGNQPQHF.

The rearrangement joins TRBV19 to TRBJ2-7, with TRBD1 matching over 12 bases. Germline trimming cut 5 bases from V and 5 bases from J; bases unmatched to any gene: 4. The CDR3 runs to 14 residues. Per the germline V gene, CDR1 is LNHDA and CDR2 is SQIVND (reference sequence). The CDR3 sequence is CASSGTGGDDEQYF. CDR3 coding DNA: TGTGCCAGTAGTGGGACAGGGGGCGACGACGAGCAGTACTTC.

The V call is TRBV6-5, the J call TRBJ1-1, with D unresolved. The germline CDR1 and CDR2 sequences are MNHEY and SVGAGI. The V gene lost 4 bases and the J gene lost 1 base, with 13 bases spanning the gap. The CDR3 runs to 15 residues. In DNA, the CDR3 is TGTGCCAGCAGTTTCGGGGTCCGTAAGAACACTGAAGCTTTCTTT. It specifies CASSFGVRKNTEAFF.

The V gene is TRBV4-2, the J gene TRBJ2-7; 9 bases line up with TRBD2. Trimming cost V 0 bases and J 3 bases; bases outside gene matches: 18. The V gene's germline CDR1 is LGHNA and CDR2 YNFKEQ. This CDR3 comprises 20 residues. Here the CDR3 reads CASSQDMGVVAGAFDYEQYF. As DNA, the CDR3 is TGTGCCAGCAGCCAAGATATGGGAGTAGTAGCGGGGGCTTTTGACTACGAGCAGTACTTC.

The CDR3 coding sequence is TGTGCCAGCAGCATGGGACAGGCGGATGAGCAGTTCTTC. It translates to CASSMGQADEQFF. The rearrangement links TRBV7-2 to TRBJ2-1, with 8 bases that match TRBD1. CDR3 length equals 13 residues. Losses at the gene ends were 5 bases for V and 8 bases for J; bases not matched to a gene: 5. Germline V lookup: CDR1 SGHTA, CDR2 FQGNSA.

The chain carries TRBV11-3 and TRBJ2-1; D is possibly TRBD1 (5 bases). The CDR3 extends over 14 amino acids. CDR1 and CDR2 from the germline V gene are SGHNT and YENEEA. V lost 3 bases and J lost 2, with 8 bases in between. Here the CDR3 reads CASSFQGTYNEQFF. The CDR3 DNA is TGTGCCAGCAGCTTCCAGGGAACCTACAATGAGCAGTTCTTC.

V gene TRBV7-9 combines with J gene TRBJ2-5; the match to TRBD2 covers 9 bases. The junction had 7 bases not matched to a gene; V was cut back by 5 bases and J by 0 bases. The CDR3 covers 16 residues. CDR1 SEHNR and CDR2 FQNEAQ come from the germline V gene (reference sequence). CDR3 sequence: CASSPPLAGNQETQYF. In DNA, the CDR3 is TGTGCCAGCAGCCCACCTCTAGCGGGAAACCAAGAGACCCAGTACTTC.

This rearrangement joins TRBV10-3 to TRBJ2-3; 10 nucleotides align to TRBD2. The trim removed 6 bases at V and 5 bases at J, leaving 8 bases unmatched. CDR1 is ENHRY and CDR2 is SYGVKD in the germline V gene. The CDR3 is 15 residues long. CDR3 sequence reads: CAISPSGSREDTQYF. The CDR3 nucleotides are TGTGCCATCAGCCCTAGCGGGAGTAGGGAAGATACGCAGTATTTT.

CDR3 protein: CASSLSGQGYNEKLFF. The CDR3 DNA reads as TGTGCCAGCAGTTTATCGGGACAGGGGTATAATGAAAAACTGTTTTTT. V usage is TRBV27 and J usage is TRBJ1-4; 10 bases agree with TRBD1. This CDR3 region has 16 residues. Germline values: CDR1 MNHEY, CDR2 SMNVEV (reference sequence). The V gene end was trimmed by 0 bases and the J gene end by 4 bases; junction bases not matched to a gene: 2.

J is TRBJ2-3 and V is TRBV6-4; D gene ambiguous. CDR1 and CDR2 (germline): MRHNA, SNTAGT. V shed 0 bases and J shed 5 bases, with 6 bases lying between them. This CDR3 has 13 amino acids. For the CDR3, the DNA is TGTGCCAGCAGTGACTCGAGAGGAGATACGCAGTATTTT. Translated: CASSDSRGDTQYF.

V usage is TRBV6-6 and J usage is TRBJ1-2, with D perhaps matching TRBD1 (5 bases). The length of the CDR3 is 13 residues. Per germline, CDR1 MNHNY and CDR2 SVGAGI (reference sequence). The V gene lost 2 bases and the J gene lost 3 bases, with 7 bases spanning the gap. The CDR3 is CASSYAGYYGYTF. The CDR3 region has the DNA TGTGCCAGCAGTTACGCAGGGTACTATGGCTACACCTTC.

This sequence joins TRBV19 and TRBJ2-1; D is unclear. V dropped 3 bases and J dropped 0 bases, with 9 bases sitting between them. The CDR3 contains 15 residues. Germline lookup yields CDR1 LNHDA and CDR2 SQIVND (reference sequence). CDR3 protein: CASSMTESSYNEQFF. CDR3 DNA: TGTGCCAGTAGTATGACGGAGAGCTCCTACAATGAGCAGTTCTTC.

The chain recombines TRBV29-1 with TRBJ1-5, with TRBD1 identical over 8 bases. This CDR3 comprises 13 residues. V shed 7 bases, J shed 9 bases, and the junction held 11 bases outside the gene matches. Looked up from germline, CDR1 is SQVTM and CDR2 is ANQGSEA. The CDR3 DNA sequence: TGCAGCGCCGCGACAGGGGCAGGTTGGCCCCAGCATTTT. It translates to CSAATGAGWPQHF. Full variable domain (missing parts from reference TRBV29-1 and TRBJ1-5): SAVISQKPSRDICQRGTSLTIQCQVDSQVTMMFWYRQQPGQSLTLIATANQGSEATYESGFVIDKFPISRPNLTFSTLTVSNMSPEDSSIYLCSAATGAGWPQHFGDGTRLSIL.